This T cell receptor (beta chain) was recovered during a study of cytomegalovirus exposure and HLA in healthy donors (dated by TCRdb to the late 2010s). General notes on the study: An earlier analysis of several hundred of the donors reported more than 250 Gb of sequence data and about 100 million unique TCR beta sequences from 150 million to 200 million T cells. An early release covering 500 to 750 HLA-typed donors comprised about 300 gigabases of sequencing data and 65 million to 100 million unique TCR sequences. Among the roughly 370 genotyped donors, 75% to 90% belonged to the genetic ancestry cluster associated with self-reported Caucasian donors. The study aimed to test whether cataloging public T cell receptors could reveal signatures of past pathogen exposure. The study used immunosequencing to profile the T cell repertoires of several hundred subjects and linked those repertoires to cytomegalovirus serostatus. In addition to the first cohort of about 650 subjects, a separate validation cohort of 120 different subjects was used. High-throughput TCR immunosequencing, statistical association of individual TCRs with disease status, and machine learning were combined to predict cytomegalovirus infection status. A later analysis re-examined previously published TCR beta repertoires from hundreds of donors and added high-resolution HLA genotyping to investigate patterns of TCR occurrence. Rather than drawing on any new phenotypic data, the later analysis identified candidate immune exposures from TCR beta sequences and the way those sequences occurred across donors. To decide whether each TCR beta V gene segment behaved as functional or pseudogenic, an earlier analysis of some 600 of the donors relied on high-throughput TCR beta sequencing. Donor age, sex, ethnicity and CMV serostatus were collected together with the repertoire data. A later genetic analysis took genome-wide SNP genotypes for about 65% of the 666 donors and used that subset as a discovery cohort. All discovery cohort repertoires had been generated using a single sequencing platform. HLA typing covered class I and class II loci at four-digit resolution. Typing coverage differed by locus: A, B, C, DRB1 and DQB1 were typed in about 620-640 donors, DQA1 in about 500, DPA1 in 600 to 610, and DPB1 in about 450. Five DR-DQ haplotypes were handled as single units for association and clustering, since linkage in the cohort was strong. Among 350 to 400 genotyped donors of the cohort, an average of roughly 240,000 unique TCR beta nucleotide sequences were sequenced per donor, about a sixth of them non-productive. What the work shows at the level of the full study, not this receptor alone: The classifier was reported to diagnose cytomegalovirus status with high specificity and sensitivity in both the original cohort and the validation cohort. In a later analysis, TCR association rates were found to vary across HLA loci, with the most associated TCRs seen for DRB1 alleles and the fewest for HLA-C alleles. Roughly uniform sequencing depth across donors was assumed in presence/absence analyses, although this assumption may not hold. Most TCR sequences were observed very rarely across donors, whereas some public TCRs were present in many individuals. Fewer than 20 rarely observed V segments, including chromosome 9 orphons, were excluded from the earlier analysis of some 590 of the donors because counts were too low. V-gene and J-gene trimming of TCR beta chains was associated with a missense DCLRE1C variant in a later genetic analysis, and the association was replicated in an independent cohort. In a later analysis, most CMV-associated TCR beta chains were found to appear HLA-restricted, with HLA associations seemingly driven largely by CMV exposure. A group of highly shared sequence variants was considered likely to be a technical artifact of the sequencing pipeline. A few of the identified cytomegalovirus-associated TCR beta chains were confirmed in vitro to be specific for cytomegalovirus antigens. In a later analysis, several top co-occurrence clusters were reported to appear linked to parvovirus B19, influenza, CMV and Epstein-Barr virus. Compared with equally common non-associated chains, HLA-associated TCR beta chains in a later analysis were more clonally expanded and had lower generation probabilities. When HLA alleles, especially DR and DQ, strongly co-occurred, TCR associations were difficult to assign to individual alleles. Immune exposure information for the cohort was limited to CMV serostatus. A further reported finding was that TCR beta sequences accurately predicted the HLA-A and HLA-B alleles for most subjects in the first cohort. At a false discovery rate of 0.05, a later analysis linked 16,951 TCR beta sequences to specific HLA alleles. Because HLA typing was unavailable for some donors at each locus, only the typed subset was used in association tests. Only TCR beta chains were sequenced in this cohort, and the absence of alpha or paired-chain data limited detectable features. Some IMGT-functional V segments, including TRBV6-2 and TRBV6-3, could not be told apart with the 87-base-pair reads, so those segments were excluded. Correlated functional status among segregating V segments might be attributable to linkage disequilibrium, but an unknown experimental factor could not be ruled out. In an earlier analysis of around 600 of the donors, most TCR beta V segments appeared in productive rearrangements about 87% or about 30% of the time, broadly matching IMGT annotations. According to the authors, the approach could potentially be generalized to other disease states and immunological phenotypes. Compared with the 666-donor mean, donors in an Asian-associated ancestry cluster had fewer N-insertions in productive TCRs, according to a later genetic analysis. The study gave a list of about 170 TCR beta chains associated with cytomegalovirus.

For this clone: Its recognized antigen is unknown. Base qualities were left out, and no much larger clone turns up one base away.

From a lookup of the germline V gene, CDR1 and CDR2 are LGHNA and YSLEER. From V the trimming removes 0 bases and from J it removes 3 bases, while the gene matches leave 11 bases of the junction unaccounted for. Measured from the cysteine to the phenylalanine, the CDR3 is 18 residues long. Only the CDR3 DNA stays, 54 bases, in frame from base 1. In total, roughly 670 healthy bone marrow donors made up the cohort. All cohort members were sampled while nominally healthy, although unrecorded immune exposures were likely present. The donor was CMV seropositive and was included in the group of 290 or so seropositive cohort members. A peripheral blood sample was provided by each donor, and peripheral blood mononuclear cells were used for TCR beta sequencing. The Qiagen DNeasy Blood Extraction Kit was used to extract genomic DNA from the blood cell samples. Preparation of the library involved the immunoSEQ multiplex PCR assay. The multiplex PCR relied on a mix of 60 forward primers for TCR Vbeta segments and 13 reverse primers for TCR Jbeta segments. The CDR3 region of rearranged TCR beta genes was amplified from genomic DNA with a multiplex PCR assay. The Illumina HiSeq System was used to sequence the amplified TCR beta libraries as 87-base-pair reads. As for how the authors treated the data: In a later analysis, some 80 million unique TCR beta chains were counted across the roughly 670 repertoires, and approximately 9.9 million of these chains were shared by at least two donors. A nearest-neighbor algorithm error-corrected the raw reads and collapsed the reads into unique sequences, merging closely related sequences to remove PCR and sequencing errors. V, D and J gene segments were assigned by aligning CDR3 sequences to IMGT reference sequences. For a sequence to be retained, a match of at least six nucleotides to both a V gene segment and a J gene segment was required. A rearrangement counted as productive if the CDR3 had no stop codons and remained in frame with V and J, and every other rearrangement counted as non-productive. Following IMGT convention, CDR3 was defined as the stretch from the second conserved V-encoded cysteine up to the conserved J-encoded phenylalanine. The earlier analysis of about 610 of the donors excluded sequences that lacked an unambiguous match to a single V gene segment. An earlier analysis of over 450 of the donors classified V segments as functional when productive rearrangements were above 56.7% and as segregating when the standard deviation between donors was above 5%. To diagnose cytomegalovirus status from the catalog of TCR beta chain sequences, a statistical classification framework was built. A later analysis assigned V and J genes by comparing TCR nucleotide sequences with IMGT/GENE-DB human TR gene sequences. The TCRdist pipeline was used in a later analysis to assign CDR3 sequences and most-parsimonious VDJ recombination scenarios. In a later analysis, each TCR beta chain was defined by its CDR3 amino acid sequence together with its V-gene family, and reads lacking a unique V-gene family were excluded. In a later analysis, 450 to 600 highly shared, low-generation-probability nucleotide sequences were removed to address suspected cross-contamination and a sequencing artifact. In a later analysis, a clonal expansion index was calculated for each public chain from normalized within-repertoire ranks of inferred template counts. In a later analysis, generation probabilities were computed using a VDJ recombination model fitted to out-of-frame rearrangements, and the results were checked against IGoR. In a later analysis, hypergeometric tests were used to score TCR-TCR, TCR-HLA and TCR-CMV co-occurrence, with a repertoire-size bias correction applied to TCR pairs. False discovery rates were estimated in a later analysis by permuting HLA or CMV assignments 20 times. In a later analysis, co-occurring TCRs were grouped with DBSCAN, and TCRdist sequence similarity was added when clustering was performed within HLA-allele-positive subsets. Co-occurrence clustering excluded repertoires with fewer than 30,000 or more than 120,000 public chains, plus five with anomalous nucleotide sharing. Here the immuneACCESS table is served through TCRdb, limited to in-frame sequences with V and J called. Missing clones are a known gap in these copies; in checked studies unresolved V genes cover under half, and the rest lacks a known reason. Clone size and V and J calls were adopted from that table, with D and trimming inferred from the DNA. The sample yields 150,000 to 200,000 clones; roughly 80% were counted once. The top ten hold less than 9.5% of the sample.

The V gene is TRBV4-3 and the J gene is TRBJ2-3; 8 central nucleotides agree with TRBD1. The clonotype originates from a woman in her thirties or forties in good health and CMV-seropositive. The sample was PBMCs. The CDR3 is CASSQDYPGGVETDTQYF. The DNA is as follows: TGCGCCAGCAGCCAAGATTATCCAGGGGGCGTGGAAACAGATACGCAGTATTTT.